This T cell receptor (beta chain) derives from a study of response to subunit inactivated influenza vaccine. Study-wide results and limits: The authors suggested that every seasonal influenza vaccination recruits few new T cells.

This clonotype was seen a few times. Its antigen is unidentified. TCRdb analysed the RT-PCR reads with MiXCR anew, one entry per CDR3 protein. The table has 500,000 to 600,000 distinct CDR3 sequences, 13% seen once. This TCR came from a man over 45 who received an inactivated influenza vaccine. The sequenced sample was PBMCs from blood, obtained more than 35 days after vaccination.

CDR3 DNA sequence: TGCAGCGTTGGAGGACTAGCGGGATACGAGCAGTACTTC. It translates to CSVGGLAGYEQYF. The genes are TRBV29-1 and TRBJ2-7; 12 bases are a match to TRBD2. The J segment lost 4 bases and the V segment lost 4 bases, leaving 2 bases of the junction unmatched. Germline CDR1 and CDR2: SQVTM and ANQGSEA. This CDR3 is 13 amino acids long.